The entry below describes one TCR beta chain. The data stem from a study of blood T cell repertoires in COVID-19. The wider study: Sites in the United States, Italy and Spain provided acute and convalescent COVID-19 samples. Nucleic acid was either cDNA or gDNA, and it came from T cells, B-cell-depleted T cells, or PBMCs.

CDR1 is LNHDA and CDR2 is SQIVND in the germline V gene (reference sequence). The CDR3 is 14 residues long. V was pared by 5 bases and J by 2 bases, with 10 bases between. Study processing details: How many nucleated cells were present was estimated from reference gene primer amplification. Using immunoSEQ multiplex PCR, the repertoire was profiled, and TCRdb retains in-frame clones only, with some absent. The V and J calls and clone size were taken over from that table, and D and trimming were inferred from the DNA. The data show about 290,000 clones, approximately 90% seen once. The receptor was isolated from a woman aged 30 to 39 with active or convalescent COVID-19. The V and J genes are TRBV19 and TRBJ1-5, with D perhaps TRBD1 (5 bases). The sequenced sample consisted of peripheral blood. The DNA for the CDR3 is TGTGCCAGTAGTCCCCCAGGGCGCAATCAGCCCCAGCATTTT. This gives the protein CASSPPGRNQPQHF.